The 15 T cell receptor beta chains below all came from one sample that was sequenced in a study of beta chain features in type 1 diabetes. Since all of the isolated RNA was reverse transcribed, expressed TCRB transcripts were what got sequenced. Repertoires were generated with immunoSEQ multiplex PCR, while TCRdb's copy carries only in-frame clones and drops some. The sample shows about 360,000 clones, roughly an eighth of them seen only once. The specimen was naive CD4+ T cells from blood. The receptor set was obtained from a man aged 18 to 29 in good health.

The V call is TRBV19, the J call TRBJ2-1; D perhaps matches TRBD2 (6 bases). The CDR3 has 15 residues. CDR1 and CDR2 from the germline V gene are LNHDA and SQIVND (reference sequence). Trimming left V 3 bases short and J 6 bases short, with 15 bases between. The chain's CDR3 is CASSITGLVRNEQFF. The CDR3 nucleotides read TGTGCCAGTAGTATTACGGGACTGGTCCGCAATGAGCAGTTCTTC. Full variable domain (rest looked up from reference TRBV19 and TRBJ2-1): DGGITQSPKYLFRKEGQNVTLSCEQNLNHDAMYWYRQDPGQGLRLIYYSQIVNDFQKGDIAEGYSVSREKKESFPLTVTSAQKNPTAFYLCASSITGLVRNEQFFGPGTRLTVL.

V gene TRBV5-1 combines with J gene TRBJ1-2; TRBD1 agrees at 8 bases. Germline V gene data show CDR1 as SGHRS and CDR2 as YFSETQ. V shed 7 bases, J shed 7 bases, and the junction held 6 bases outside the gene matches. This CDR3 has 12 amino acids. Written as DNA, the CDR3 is TGCGCCAGCGGACAGGGCCGCTTTGGCTACACCTTC. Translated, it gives CASGQGRFGYTF.

In DNA form, the CDR3 reads TGTGCCAGCAGCCAGGGAGGGAACACTGAAGCTTTCTTT. Encoded protein: CASSQGGNTEAFF. The chain recombines TRBV11-1 with TRBJ1-1, with D possibly being TRBD1 (5 bases). Trimming took 5 bases from V and 1 from J, leaving 8 bases between them. Germline V gives CDR1 SGHAT, CDR2 FQDESV (reference sequence). The CDR3 loop spans 13 amino acids.

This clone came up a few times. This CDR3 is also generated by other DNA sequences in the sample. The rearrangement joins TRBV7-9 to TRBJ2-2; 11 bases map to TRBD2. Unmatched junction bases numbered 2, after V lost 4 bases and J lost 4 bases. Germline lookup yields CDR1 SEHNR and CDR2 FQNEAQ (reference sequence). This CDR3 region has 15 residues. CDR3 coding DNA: TGTGCCAGCAGCTCTCTAGCGGGAGGCACCGGGGAGCTGTTTTTT. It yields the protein CASSSLAGGTGELFF.

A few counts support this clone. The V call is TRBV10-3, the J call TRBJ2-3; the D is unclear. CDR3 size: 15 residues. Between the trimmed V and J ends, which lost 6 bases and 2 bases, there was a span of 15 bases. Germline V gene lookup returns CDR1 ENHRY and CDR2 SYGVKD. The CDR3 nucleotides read TGTGCCATCAGCCCGGGTATTGACCACACAGATACGCAGTATTTT. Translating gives CAISPGIDHTDTQYF.

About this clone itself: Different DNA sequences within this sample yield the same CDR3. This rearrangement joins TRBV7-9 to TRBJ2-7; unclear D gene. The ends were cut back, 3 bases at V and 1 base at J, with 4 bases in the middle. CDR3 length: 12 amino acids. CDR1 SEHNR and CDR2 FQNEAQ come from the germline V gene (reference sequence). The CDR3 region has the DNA TGTGCCAGCAGCTTTAGTTCCTACGAGCAGTACTTC. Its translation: CASSFSSYEQYF.

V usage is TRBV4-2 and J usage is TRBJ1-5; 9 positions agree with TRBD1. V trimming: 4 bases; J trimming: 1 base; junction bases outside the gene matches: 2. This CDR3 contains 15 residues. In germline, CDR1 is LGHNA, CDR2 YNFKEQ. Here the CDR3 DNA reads TGTGCCAGCAGCCTACAGGGGGCGAGCAATCAGCCCCAGCATTTT. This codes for CASSLQGASNQPQHF.

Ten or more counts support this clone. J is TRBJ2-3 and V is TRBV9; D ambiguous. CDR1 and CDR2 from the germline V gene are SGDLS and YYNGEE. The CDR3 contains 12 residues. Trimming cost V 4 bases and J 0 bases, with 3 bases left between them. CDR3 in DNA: TGTGCCAGCAGCCCTAGCACAGATACGCAGTATTTT. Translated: CASSPSTDTQYF.

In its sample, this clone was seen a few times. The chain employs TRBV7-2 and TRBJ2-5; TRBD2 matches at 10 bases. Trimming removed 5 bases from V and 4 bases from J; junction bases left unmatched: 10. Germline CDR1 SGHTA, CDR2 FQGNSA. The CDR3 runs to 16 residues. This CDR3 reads CASSPEERGGVETQYF. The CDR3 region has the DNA TGTGCCAGCAGCCCCGAGGAGCGGGGGGGCGTAGAGACCCAGTACTTC.

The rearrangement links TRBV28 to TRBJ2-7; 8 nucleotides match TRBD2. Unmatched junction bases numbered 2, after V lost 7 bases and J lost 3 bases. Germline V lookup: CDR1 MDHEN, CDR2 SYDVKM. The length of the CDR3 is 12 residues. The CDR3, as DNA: TGTGCCAGCACCGCGGGGGGCTACGAGCAGTACTTC. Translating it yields CASTAGGYEQYF.

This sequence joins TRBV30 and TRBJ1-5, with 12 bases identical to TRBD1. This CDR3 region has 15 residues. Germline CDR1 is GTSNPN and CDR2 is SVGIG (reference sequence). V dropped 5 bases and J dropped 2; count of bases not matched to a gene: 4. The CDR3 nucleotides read TGTGCCTGGGGGACAGGGGGCTTGGGCAATCAGCCCCAGCATTTT. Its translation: CAWGTGGLGNQPQHF. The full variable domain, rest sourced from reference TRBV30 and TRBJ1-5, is SQTIHQWPATLVQPVGSPLSLECTVEGTSNPNLYWYRQAAGRGLQLLFYSVGIGQISSEVPQNLSASRPQDRQFILSSKKLLLSDSGFYLCAWGTGGLGNQPQHFGDGTRLSIL.

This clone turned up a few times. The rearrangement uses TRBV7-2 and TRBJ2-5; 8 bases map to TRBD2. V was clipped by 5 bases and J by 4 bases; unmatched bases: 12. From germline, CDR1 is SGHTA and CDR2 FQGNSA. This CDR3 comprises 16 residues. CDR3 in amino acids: CASSPNSGAGGETQYF. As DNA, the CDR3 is TGTGCCAGCAGCCCTAATAGCGGGGCCGGGGGAGAGACCCAGTACTTC.

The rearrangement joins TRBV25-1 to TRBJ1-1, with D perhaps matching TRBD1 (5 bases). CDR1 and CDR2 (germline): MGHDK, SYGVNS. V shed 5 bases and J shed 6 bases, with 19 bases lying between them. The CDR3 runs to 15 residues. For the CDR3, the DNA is TGTGCCAGCAGTCCCCACATGGGGGGGATCGCTGAAGCTTTCTTT. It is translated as CASSPHMGGIAEAFF.

CDR3 region: CASRTVAEETQYF. CDR3 DNA sequence: TGTGCCAGCAGGACAGTGGCAGAAGAGACCCAGTACTTC. The chain combines TRBV7-2 with TRBJ2-5; D is perhaps TRBD1 (5 bases). Between the trimmed V and J ends, which lost 6 bases and 3 bases, there was a span of 11 bases. The CDR3 spans 13 residues. Germline V gene data show CDR1 as SGHTA and CDR2 as FQGNSA.

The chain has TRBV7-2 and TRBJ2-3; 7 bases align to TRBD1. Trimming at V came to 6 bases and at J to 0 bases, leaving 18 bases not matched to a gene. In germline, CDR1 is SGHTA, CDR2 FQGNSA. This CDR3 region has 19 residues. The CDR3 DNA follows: TGTGCCAGCAGGTCCGGCTGGGGACAGATTAGACCTAGCACAGATACGCAGTATTTT. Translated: CASRSGWGQIRPSTDTQYF.